These 6 T cell receptor beta chains originate from one sample sequenced in a study of blood T cell repertoires in COVID-19. The assay was immunoSEQ multiplex PCR, and TCRdb's table has in-frame clones only and misses some. The sample comprises fewer than 700,000 clones, less than 90% of which are singletons, and roughly 8% rests with the top ten. The sample consisted of peripheral blood. These receptors came from a woman between 50 and 59 years old with COVID-19, enrolled during active disease.

This chain links TRBV27 with TRBJ2-1; D uncertain. The germline V gene has CDR1 MNHEY and CDR2 SMNVEV (reference sequence). V was shortened by 6 bases and J by 5 bases, with 20 bases between the two germline ends. The CDR3 is 16 amino acids. The CDR3 reads CASSRSFPSLDNEQFF. DNA of the CDR3: TGTGCCAGCAGCCGATCATTCCCCAGTTTGGACAATGAGCAGTTCTTC.

This clone was picked up many times. This chain uses TRBV5-1 with TRBJ2-7; 12 bases are shared with TRBD2. The CDR3 extends over 16 amino acids. The V gene's germline CDR1 is SGHRS and CDR2 YFSETQ. J was trimmed by 2 bases and V by 3 bases; bases with no gene match: 6. Written as DNA, the CDR3 is TGCGCCAGCAGCTCTCTAGCGGGGGGGGCACCCTACGAGCAGTACTTC. Amino acids: CASSSLAGGAPYEQYF. Full variable domain (rest looked up from reference TRBV5-1 and TRBJ2-7): KAGVTQTPRYLIKTRGQQVTLSCSPISGHRSVSWYQQTPGQGLQFLFEYFSETQRNKGNFPGRFSGRQFSNSRSEMNVSTLELGDSALYLCASSSLAGGAPYEQYFGPGTRLTVT.

The chain is built from TRBV4-2 and TRBJ2-7; 7 bases are a match to TRBD2. Looked up from germline, CDR1 is LGHNA and CDR2 is YNFKEQ. J was trimmed by 4 bases and V by 6 bases; bases with no gene match: 12. The CDR3 runs 15 residues. CDR3 nucleotide sequence: TGTGCCAGCAGTCCCGTCGGGGGGAGAGGGTACGAGCAGTACTTC. Its translation is CASSPVGGRGYEQYF.

The chain is built from TRBV5-5 and TRBJ2-3; a possible D gene is TRBD1 (6 bases). CDR1 is SGHKS, CDR2 YYEKEE, per germline (reference sequence). The V end was cut by 7 bases, the J end by 2 bases, with 11 bases between. This CDR3 contains 13 residues. CDR3 sequence: CASVTGFTDTQYF. As DNA, the CDR3 is TGTGCCAGCGTTACAGGGTTCACAGATACGCAGTATTTT.

V gene TRBV5-4 combines with J gene TRBJ2-1; D is possibly TRBD2 (7 bases). The CDR3 totals 15 residues. Trimming shortened V by 4 bases and J by 5 bases, and 16 bases separated the two germline ends. Germline V gene sequence: CDR1 SGHNT, CDR2 YYREEE (reference sequence). In nucleotides, the CDR3 is TGTGCCAGCAGCCGGAGGGAGGGGGGCAACAATGAGCAGTTCTTC. It specifies CASSRREGGNNEQFF.

The chain links TRBV9 to TRBJ2-3, with D perhaps matching TRBD1 (6 bases). Germline CDR1 reads SGDLS; CDR2 reads YYNGEE. The CDR3 extends over 13 amino acids. V lost 3 bases to trimming and J lost 5 bases, with 10 bases between them. The DNA of the CDR3 is TGTGCCAGCAGCGCGGAACAGGGAGATACGCAGTATTTT. Protein sequence: CASSAEQGDTQYF.